This TCR beta chain was captured in a study of graft-versus-host responses after intestinal transplantation. Study details: Recipients underwent multivisceral, liver-intestinal, or isolated intestinal transplants.

Study-wide results and limits: Where graft-donor T cell macrochimerism was present, patients had high graft-versus-host to host-versus-graft clonal ratios in allografts.

TCRdb's copy holds only in-frame clones and misses some; the assay was immunoSEQ multiplex PCR. The sample lists under 30,000 clones, about three quarters seen once, with just over 3% in the top ten. The CDR3 is made up of 17 amino acids. The V gene end was trimmed by 2 bases and the J gene end by 9 bases; junction bases not matched to a gene: 18. As to this clone: Its antigen is not identified.

Lymphocytes from graft epithelium and lamina propria were isolated. The chain has TRBV23-1 and TRBJ1-2; 7 nucleotides match TRBD1. TRBV23-1 is an ORF, and what it does is uncertain. Specimen: ileum tissue, collected 98 days after intestinal transplantation. The sequence came from a human patient who received an intestinal transplant, so some T cells may come from the graft donor. The CDR3 protein is CASSQGALRQGEGRYTF. The CDR3 DNA follows: TGCGCCAGCAGTCAAGGGGCCCTTCGACAGGGTGAAGGGCGCTACACCTTC.